What follows are 32 T cell receptor beta chains derived from one specimen sequenced in a study of technical replicates of blood from a handful of donors. Sequenced by immunoSEQ multiplex PCR; TCRdb stores in-frame clones only, minus some. The data show around 13,000 clones, roughly 87% seen once. Input material: PBMCs. All receptors derive from a human donor in good health.

This clone has a handful of counts. The J gene is TRBJ1-5, the V gene TRBV28, with D possibly TRBD1 on 5 matching bases. The CDR3 covers 13 residues. The V and J ends lost 7 bases and 6 bases respectively, with 13 bases between them. Germline CDR1 MDHEN, CDR2 SYDVKM. CDR3 sequence: CASISQGGQPQHF. In nucleotides, the CDR3 is TGTGCCAGCATCTCGCAGGGAGGTCAGCCCCAGCATTTT.

The genes are TRBV7-9 and TRBJ2-5; D gene ambiguous. Trimming removed 5 bases from V and 5 bases from J, with 9 bases in between. Germline V gives CDR1 SEHNR, CDR2 FQNEAQ (reference sequence). The CDR3 covers 12 residues. The CDR3 nucleotides are TGTGCCAGCAGCACGCGGCGGGAGACCCAGTACTTC. It is translated as CASSTRRETQYF.

This rearrangement joins TRBV6-1 to TRBJ1-1; possible D gene TRBD1, 5 bases. The CDR3 has 14 residues. The V gene's germline CDR1 is MNHNS and CDR2 SASEGT. The V end lost 5 bases, the J end lost 4 bases, and 14 bases lay between the germline ends. CDR3 coding DNA: TGTGCCAGCAGTCAAGGGGCCGGGGGCACTGAAGCTTTCTTT. Encoded protein: CASSQGAGGTEAFF.

This rearrangement joins TRBV7-6 to TRBJ2-7; 9 bases match TRBD1. The CDR3 has 16 residues. Trimming took 5 bases from V and 0 from J; bases not matched to a gene: 8. Germline CDR1 and CDR2: SGHVS and FNYEAQ. CDR3 sequence reads: CASSPLRDRDSYEQYF. CDR3 coding DNA: TGTGCCAGCAGCCCCCTTCGGGACAGGGACTCCTACGAGCAGTACTTC.

The V and J genes are TRBV5-1 and TRBJ1-4; a weak D match, TRBD1 (6 bases). Trimming removed 0 bases at V and 2 bases at J, with 14 bases between. This CDR3 contains 17 residues. The V gene's germline CDR1 is SGHRS and CDR2 YFSETQ. CDR3 coding DNA: TGCGCCAGCAGCTTGGAAGACAGGATAGGGACTAATGAAAAACTGTTTTTT. Its translation: CASSLEDRIGTNEKLFF.

The V and J genes are TRBV11-2 and TRBJ1-1, with 11 bases identical to TRBD1. The J segment lost 0 bases and the V segment lost 4 bases, leaving 4 bases of the junction unmatched. CDR1 and CDR2 (germline): SGHAT, FQNNGV. The CDR3 covers 16 residues. The CDR3 reads CASSWTGGRMNTEAFF. The CDR3 nucleotides are TGTGCCAGCAGCTGGACAGGGGGCCGGATGAACACTGAAGCTTTCTTT.

This chain connects TRBV19 to TRBJ2-7; 9 bases map to TRBD1. The CDR3 has 13 amino acids. The J segment lost 12 bases and the V segment lost 5 bases, leaving 11 bases of the junction unmatched. Germline CDR1 and CDR2: LNHDA and SQIVND (reference sequence). Here the CDR3 DNA reads TGTGCCAGTAGTTCACAACGGGACAGGGCCACGTACTTC. This gives the protein CASSSQRDRATYF. Using reference TRBV19 and TRBJ2-7 for the parts outside the CDR3, the full variable domain is DGGITQSPKYLFRKEGQNVTLSCEQNLNHDAMYWYRQDPGQGLRLIYYSQIVNDFQKGDIAEGYSVSREKKESFPLTVTSAQKNPTAFYLCASSSQRDRATYFGPGTRLTVT.

The chain carries TRBV28 and TRBJ2-3; 7 bases align to TRBD1. V shed 5 bases and J 4 bases; nucleotides not matched to a gene: 3. This CDR3 has 13 residues. Germline values: CDR1 MDHEN, CDR2 SYDVKM. CDR3 region: CASSRQGSDTQYF. Written as DNA, the CDR3 is TGTGCCAGCAGTCGACAGGGATCAGATACGCAGTATTTT.

The chain employs TRBV19 and TRBJ2-2; possible D gene TRBD2, 6 bases. Trimming took 10 bases from V and 6 from J, leaving 21 bases between them. Germline V gene sequence: CDR1 LNHDA, CDR2 SQIVND (reference sequence). The length of the CDR3 is 15 residues. The CDR3, as DNA: TGTGCCACCAAGATTGTAGCGGACTTTGCCGGGGAGCTGTTTTTT. Encoded protein: CATKIVADFAGELFF.

The chain recombines TRBV4-1 with TRBJ1-2; D remains unclear. The V and J ends lost 0 bases and 2 bases respectively, with 19 bases between them. Germline CDR1 is MGHRA and CDR2 is YSYEKL. The length of the CDR3 is 18 residues. The CDR3 protein is CASSQDFAPGVLNYGYTF. The CDR3, as DNA: TGCGCCAGCAGCCAAGATTTTGCCCCCGGGGTCTTGAACTATGGCTACACCTTC.

This clone came up a few times. One junction end does not reproduce the germline sequence, and a read error may be involved. The chain is built from TRBV29-1 and TRBJ2-4; the D is unclear. CDR1 and CDR2 from the germline V gene are SQVTM and ANQGSEA. CDR3 size: 14 residues. In nucleotides, the CDR3 is TGCAGCGTTAAAGACCCCGTAGCCAAAAACATTCAGTACTTC. Protein product: CSVKDPVAKNIQYF.

The genes are TRBV7-8 and TRBJ2-7, with D perhaps TRBD2 (5 bases). Germline assignment: CDR1 SGHVS and CDR2 FQNEAQ. There are 13 residues in the CDR3. V was shortened by 1 base and J by 6 bases, with 10 bases between the two germline ends. The CDR3 reads CASSLGRGTEQYF. The CDR3 DNA reads as TGTGCCAGCAGCTTAGGTCGGGGTACCGAGCAGTACTTC.

J is TRBJ2-4 and V is TRBV7-8; tentative D call: TRBD2 (6 bases). The CDR3 is 15 amino acids. CDR1 is SGHVS, CDR2 FQNEAQ, per germline. The V and J ends lost 3 bases and 0 bases respectively, with 9 bases between them. This CDR3 is CASSLGGVAKNIQYF. DNA of the CDR3: TGTGCCAGCAGCTTGGGGGGAGTAGCCAAAAACATTCAGTACTTC.

The chain couples TRBV28 to TRBJ1-4; possible D gene TRBD1, 6 bases. The CDR3 is made up of 14 amino acids. Per germline, CDR1 MDHEN and CDR2 SYDVKM. The V end was cut by 3 bases, the J end by 7 bases, with 12 bases between. The CDR3 coding sequence is TGTGCCAGCAGTTTGTACAGGGAGGGTGAAAAACTGTTTTTT. It is translated as CASSLYREGEKLFF.

The V and J genes are TRBV10-2 and TRBJ2-5, with 13 bases aligning to TRBD2. With V trimmed by 4 bases and J by 4 bases, 3 bases remained unmatched. CDR1 WSHSY and CDR2 SAAADI come from the germline V gene. The CDR3 runs 15 residues. The CDR3 loop reads CASSGTSGRSETQYF. CDR3 coding DNA: TGCGCCAGCAGTGGGACTAGCGGGAGATCAGAGACCCAGTACTTC.

The chain uses TRBV27 and TRBJ1-5; possible D gene TRBD1, 5 bases. The CDR3 is made up of 18 amino acids. The germline V and J ends were trimmed by 7 bases and 0 bases, with 22 bases remaining between them. Germline V gene sequence: CDR1 MNHEY, CDR2 SMNVEV (reference sequence). CDR3: CASKATGGDGHSNQPQHF. CDR3 in DNA: TGTGCCAGCAAAGCTACGGGAGGGGACGGTCATAGCAATCAGCCCCAGCATTTT.

This clone has a handful of counts. The chain is built from TRBV6-5 and TRBJ2-7, with 11 bases identical to TRBD2. Germline V CDR1 and CDR2: MNHEY, SVGAGI. The CDR3 is 14 residues long. J gave up 4 bases and V 5 bases, and 4 bases lay outside the gene matches. CDR3 loop: CASSPGTSGYEQYF. In nucleotides, the CDR3 is TGTGCCAGCAGTCCCGGGACTAGCGGATACGAGCAGTACTTC.

The J gene is TRBJ2-2, the V gene TRBV10-2; D not certain. Germline lookup yields CDR1 WSHSY and CDR2 SAAADI. CDR3 length equals 13 residues. Trimming shortened V by 6 bases and J by 3 bases, and 8 bases separated the two germline ends. Written as DNA, the CDR3 is TGCGCCAGCAGGAACTTCGACACCGGGGAGCTGTTTTTT. Translation gives CASRNFDTGELFF.

The V and J genes are TRBV6-1 and TRBJ2-7, with D hard to call. The CDR3 is made up of 11 amino acids. Germline CDR1 reads MNHNS; CDR2 reads SASEGT. V lost 6 bases to trimming and J lost 3 bases, with 6 bases between them. CDR3 sequence reads: CASRTNYEQYF. CDR3 nucleotide sequence: TGTGCCAGCAGAACAAACTACGAGCAGTACTTC.

V gene TRBV5-4 combines with J gene TRBJ2-3, with 9 nucleotides matching TRBD2. Trimming removed 1 base from V and 0 bases from J; junction bases left unmatched: 6. The V gene's germline CDR1 is SGHNT and CDR2 YYREEE (reference sequence). The CDR3 length is 17 residues. The CDR3 sequence: CASSLFLAGSSTDTQYF. The CDR3 DNA reads as TGTGCCAGCAGCTTGTTTCTAGCGGGATCTAGCACAGATACGCAGTATTTT.

The CDR3 bases are TGTGCCAGCAGTCGCGACAGTTGGGACATTCAGTACTTC. Translated: CASSRDSWDIQYF. The rearrangement uses TRBV6-5 and TRBJ2-4; TRBD1 is a possible D gene (5 bases). Trimming shortened V by 5 bases and J by 8 bases, and 13 bases separated the two germline ends. CDR3 length: 13 residues. The germline V gene has CDR1 MNHEY and CDR2 SVGAGI.

The J gene is TRBJ2-7, the V gene TRBV21-1; the table's D call, TRBD2, was not checked against the DNA. TRBV21-1 is a known pseudogene. This CDR3 comprises 18 residues. The CDR3 sequence: CASSPRSEASGREAEQYF. The CDR3 coding sequence is TGTGCCAGCAGCCCCAGGTCCGAGGCTAGCGGGAGGGAGGCCGAGCAGTACTTC.

The genes are TRBV18 and TRBJ2-3; D might be TRBD1 (6 bases). Germline V gene sequence: CDR1 KGHSH, CDR2 LQKENI. The ends were cut back, 3 bases at V and 1 base at J, with 11 bases in the middle. This CDR3 is 15 amino acids long. In nucleotides, the CDR3 is TGTGCCAGCTCACCCTTAGGGGGAGGCACAGATACGCAGTATTTT. Translating gives CASSPLGGGTDTQYF.

This chain links TRBV2 with TRBJ2-5; 13 nucleotides agree with TRBD2. In germline, CDR1 is SNHLY, CDR2 FYNNEI. After removal of 5 bases from V and 7 bases from J, the junction contained 7 bases not matched to a gene. The length of the CDR3 is 15 residues. CDR3 sequence (DNA): TGTGCCAGCAGTACAGGACTAGCGGGAGCGGGGACCCAGTACTTC. It encodes CASSTGLAGAGTQYF. The full variable domain, completed using reference TRBV2 and TRBJ2-5, is EPEVTQTPSHQVTQMGQEVILRCVPISNHLYFYWYRQILGQKVEFLVSFYNNEISEKSEIFDDQFSVERPDGSNFTLKIRSTKLEDSAMYFCASSTGLAGAGTQYFGPGTRLLVL.

The CDR3 DNA follows: TGCAGCGTTTTAGTCCGACAGGGTGACTACACCTTC. This translates into CSVLVRQGDYTF. This sequence joins TRBV29-1 and TRBJ1-2; the match to TRBD1 covers 7 bases. The CDR3 has 12 amino acids. The J segment lost 10 bases and the V segment lost 5 bases, leaving 10 bases of the junction unmatched. Germline V gives CDR1 SQVTM, CDR2 ANQGSEA.

This chain connects TRBV6-1 to TRBJ1-4; D ambiguous. Germline loops: CDR1 MNHNS, CDR2 SASEGT. The CDR3 totals 14 residues. Trimming took off 5 bases at V and 7 bases at J, with 14 bases between the two ends. The CDR3 protein is CASSQRLEREKLFF. Here the CDR3 DNA reads TGTGCCAGCAGTCAGAGGCTCGAGCGTGAAAAACTGTTTTTT.

The CDR3 region is CASSGTASYGYTF. The CDR3 DNA sequence: TGTGCCAGCAGTGGGACAGCAAGTTATGGCTACACCTTC. The chain combines TRBV2 with TRBJ1-2, with D maybe TRBD1 (6 bases). V was trimmed by 4 bases and J by 5 bases, leaving 11 bases between them. The germline V gene encodes CDR1 SNHLY and CDR2 FYNNEI. The length of the CDR3 is 13 residues.

DNA of the CDR3: TGTGCCACAACCCCCCCCGGGACTAGCGGGGTGTATGAGCAGTTCTTC. As protein: CATTPPGTSGVYEQFF. The chain is built from TRBV7-9 and TRBJ2-1; 13 bases align to TRBD2. V lost 10 bases to trimming and J lost 8 bases; unmatched junction nucleotides: 14. Germline V gene data show CDR1 as SEHNR and CDR2 as FQNEAQ (reference sequence). This CDR3 has 16 amino acids.

V is TRBV7-9 and J is TRBJ1-5; TRBD1 matches at 9 bases. Germline CDR1 is SEHNR and CDR2 is FQNEAQ (reference sequence). With 4 bases clipped from V and 6 bases from J, the junction kept 7 bases outside the gene matches. This CDR3 has 15 residues. Here the CDR3 reads CASSSGTGIFQPQHF. The CDR3 DNA reads as TGTGCCAGCAGCTCCGGGACAGGGATTTTTCAGCCCCAGCATTTT.

The chain uses TRBV7-6 and TRBJ1-4, with 7 bases aligning to TRBD1. Trimming removed 5 bases from V and 8 bases from J; junction bases left unmatched: 8. The CDR3 covers 14 residues. The germline V gene has CDR1 SGHVS and CDR2 FNYEAQ. This chain's CDR3 is CASSQGVRREKLFF. Here the CDR3 DNA reads TGTGCCAGCAGCCAGGGGGTGAGACGCGAAAAACTGTTTTTT. Supplemented by reference TRBV7-6 and TRBJ1-4, the full variable domain reads GAGVSQSPRYKVTKRGQDVALRCDPISGHVSLYWYRQALGQGPEFLTYFNYEAQQDKSGLPNDRFSAERPEGSISTLTIQRTEQRDSAMYRCASSQGVRREKLFFGSGTQLSVL.

The genes are TRBV2 and TRBJ2-1; TRBD2 is a possible D gene (6 bases). The germline V gene encodes CDR1 SNHLY and CDR2 FYNNEI. The CDR3 contains 13 residues. The V end was cut by 2 bases, the J end by 8 bases, with 10 bases between. CDR3 in amino acids: CASSETSRDEQFF. The CDR3 DNA follows: TGTGCCAGCAGTGAAACTAGCAGGGATGAGCAGTTCTTC.

The CDR3 DNA is TGCGCCAGCAGTGAGGAGAGAGGGGGACAGCCCCAGCATTTT. This translates into CASSEERGGQPQHF. The chain couples TRBV10-2 to TRBJ1-5, with TRBD1 as a possible D gene (6 bases). Per the germline V gene, CDR1 is WSHSY and CDR2 is SAAADI. This CDR3 spans 14 amino acids. V lost 2 bases and J lost 7, with 12 bases in between.